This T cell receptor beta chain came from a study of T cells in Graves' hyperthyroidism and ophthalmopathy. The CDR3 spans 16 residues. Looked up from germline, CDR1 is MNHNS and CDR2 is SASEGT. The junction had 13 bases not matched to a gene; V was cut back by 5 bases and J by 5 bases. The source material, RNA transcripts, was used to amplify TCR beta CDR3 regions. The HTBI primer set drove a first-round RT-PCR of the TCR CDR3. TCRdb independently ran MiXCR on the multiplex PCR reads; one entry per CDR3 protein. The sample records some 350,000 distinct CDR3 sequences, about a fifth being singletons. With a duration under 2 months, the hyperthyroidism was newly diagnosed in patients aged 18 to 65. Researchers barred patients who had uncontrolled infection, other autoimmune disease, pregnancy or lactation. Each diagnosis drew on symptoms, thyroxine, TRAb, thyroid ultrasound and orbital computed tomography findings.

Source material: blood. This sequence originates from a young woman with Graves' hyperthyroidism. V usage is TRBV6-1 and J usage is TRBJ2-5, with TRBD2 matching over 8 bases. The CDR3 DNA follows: TGTGCCAGCAGTACCCATCTCGGCCGGGGGGGTGAGACCCAGTACTTC. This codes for CASSTHLGRGGETQYF.